This TCR beta chain comes out of a study of cytomegalovirus exposure and HLA in healthy donors. Background on the study: Early released data comprised about 90 million unique TCRs from HLA-typed donors.

The PCR used 60 Vbeta and 13 Jbeta primers. In the original analysis: Later analysis identified 80 million to 90 million unique TCR beta chains, 8.5 million to 13 million shared. Assay used: immunoSEQ multiplex PCR; TCRdb lists only in-frame clones, some missing. The V and J calls and the clone size are those of that table, but D and trimming were determined from the DNA. The sample holds 140,000 to 150,000 clones. The sample comprised PBMCs. The sequence came from a male donor in good health and CMV-seronegative.

CDR3 in DNA: TGTGCCAGCTCGCCCGGACAGGCAGAAGCTTTCTTT. It is translated as CASSPGQAEAFF. This chain uses TRBV18 with TRBJ1-1, with 7 bases identical to TRBD1. Germline CDR1 and CDR2: KGHSH and LQKENI. This CDR3 region has 12 residues. Losses at the gene ends were 6 bases for V and 8 bases for J; bases not matched to a gene: 6.